This T cell receptor beta chain derives from a study of T cell responses to AZD1222 COVID-19 vaccine. The study, taken as a whole, reports: The span of vaccine-associated CD4 TCRs extended across spike, with dominance at 160-218 and 743-854. Receipt of two AZD1222 doses was followed by a rise in Spike-specific TCR breadth and depth. Baseline seropositivity occurred in only a handful of AZD1222 recipients.

Of note for this clone: Its specificity is unknown.

The method was immunoSEQ multiplex PCR; TCRdb's version includes in-frame clones alone and lacks a portion of them. Found here are approximately 92,000 clones, around 90% of them singletons; the top ten hold less than 8%. This TCR came from an adult in good health. The material was peripheral blood, obtained on day 0 of AZD1222 vaccination.

The CDR3 spells CSVGGGTDNQPQHF. Written as DNA, the CDR3 is TGCAGCGTTGGGGGGGGGACAGATAATCAGCCCCAGCATTTT. The chain employs TRBV29-1 and TRBJ1-5, with 7 bases matching TRBD1. CDR1 is SQVTM and CDR2 is ANQGSEA in the germline V gene. Trimming cost V 4 bases and J 4 bases; bases outside gene matches: 7. The CDR3 is 14 residues long.